The subject of this entry is one TCR beta chain. Antigen: not known. These data come from a study of cytomegalovirus exposure and HLA in healthy donors. Study-wide context: Most donors, approximately 82% of a few hundred genotyped, fell in the Caucasian-associated ancestry cluster.

Germline CDR1 is SQVTM and CDR2 is ANQGSEA. Trimming shortened V by 1 base and J by 7 bases, and 12 bases separated the two germline ends. The CDR3 length is 13 residues. General study findings and limits: TCR beta V segments were, for the most part, productive about 87% or about 30% of the time in an earlier analysis. Specificity of a few CMV-associated chains for CMV antigens was verified in vitro.

60 Vbeta and 13 Jbeta primers were used in PCR. Clones were sequenced by immunoSEQ multiplex PCR, and TCRdb holds only the in-frame ones, with some missing. The repertoire holds about 140,000 clones, less than 85% seen once, with roughly 1.9% in the top ten. This sequence originates from a man aged 40-49 years in good health and CMV-seronegative. The rearrangement links TRBV29-1 to TRBJ2-3; D possibly corresponds to TRBD2 (5 bases). Specimen: PBMCs. CDR3 sequence: CSVEASIDYTQYF. The CDR3 nucleotides read TGCAGCGTTGAAGCTAGCATAGACTATACGCAGTATTTT.